These T cell receptor beta chains were read from a single sample in a study of blood T cell repertoires in COVID-19. The table came from immunoSEQ multiplex PCR; TCRdb's copy has only in-frame clones and leaves some out. In the table there are about 220,000 clones, 80% to 85% of which are singletons. Source material: peripheral blood. The receptors shown here come from a man aged 30 to 45 with active or convalescent COVID-19. Each CDR3 is given with its conserved first and last residue. Each record gives: V gene, CDR3 protein.

>TRBV15
CATSRDRHTQHF
>TRBV5-1
CASSSQPSNEKLFF
>TRBV28
CASSPPGGAYPDTQYF
>TRBV5-8
CASSGRVGRGTGELFF
>TRBV9
CASSPQTGPRNTEAFF
>TRBV11-2
CASSLHPTSGSRNEQFF
>TRBV29-1
CSGGGRWTDTQYF
>TRBV5-1
CASSHGQREQYF
>TRBV5-1
CASSLGGRGTDTQYF
>TRBV6-6
CASRTLMTGRNTIYF
>TRBV4-3
CASSQADREGPQHF
>TRBV5-4
CASSRWGEENTGELFF
>TRBV3-1/TRBV3-2
CASSQGVTSEDTDTQYF
>TRBV20-1
CSASRDRNQPQHF
>TRBV4-1
CASSQERGLAGGSSYNEQFF
>TRBV2
CASSESREGEQFF
>TRBV19
CASSIVGTSGTYEQYF
>TRBV5-6
CASSLGPTGGYGYTF
>TRBV29-1
CSARDRGKARKFF
>TRBV7-2
CASSLHRITSNTEAFF
>TRBV13
CASSLWAGGSPRSTDTQYF
>TRBV9
CASSPAGTGYYEQYF
>TRBV28
CASSFEVGELFF
>TRBV10-3
CAISSGATNEKLFF
>TRBV18
CASSLWGDGANYGYTF
>TRBV18
CASSPRGQGNEAFF
>TRBV7-2
CASSPTGVQPQHF
>TRBV4-2
CASSRQAGQSNTEAFF
>TRBV2
CASRGLAGDADTQYF
>TRBV6-5
CASSTGITGSGELFF
>TRBV15
CATSRDGAGAGGNTIYF
>TRBV4-1
CASSQDQGFSGANVLTF
>TRBV28
CASSSWNRESSYNSPLHF
>TRBV5-6
CASSSGGPFQPQHF
>TRBV6-1
CASQPGQLNYGYTF
>TRBV5-1
CASSLDGPRNEQFF
>TRBV5-3
CARSLVGDEQFF
>TRBV29-1
CSVITGYAEAFF
>TRBV11-3
CASSLGDGHETQYF
>TRBV6-5
CASGRGGNQPQHF
>TRBV5-5
CASSFVGQGGPEAFF
>TRBV12-5
CASGDAGGPRNEQFF
>TRBV7-9
CASSPTSGTNTGELFF
>TRBV6-2/TRBV6-3
CASSLQGAHSPLHF
>TRBV27
CASILQGVSQPQHF
>TRBV5-1
CASRPTVAGNTIYF
>TRBV7-9
CASSSREVAGGPDNEQYF
>TRBV6-2/TRBV6-3
CASSYPGGEQYF
>TRBV5-1
CASDRVRSGNTIYF